What follows is one TCR beta chain and its context. Antigen: not known. Trimming shortened V by 1 base and J by 6 bases, and 2 bases separated the two germline ends. The V gene's germline CDR1 is MNHEY and CDR2 SVGAGI. The CDR3 is made up of 11 amino acids. These data originate in a study of OX40 agonist ivuxolimab in advanced cancers. Study-wide points: Relative to CD4+, CD8+ T cells held more expanded clones on average.

This table comes from immunoSEQ multiplex PCR, and its TCRdb copy is limited to in-frame clones, with some not included. This table holds 77,000 or so clones, roughly 78% found once. This clonotype originated in an adult with an advanced solid tumor such as melanoma, head and neck, liver or kidney cancer. This sample comprised CD4+ or CD8+ T cells sorted from blood, obtained in a trial of the OX40 agonist ivuxolimab. V is TRBV6-5 and J is TRBJ2-3; D is uncertain. The DNA for the CDR3 is TGTGCCAGCAGTTACTTCGATACGCAGTATTTT. It specifies CASSYFDTQYF.